This T cell receptor beta chain was profiled in a study of spatial heterogeneity in lung cancer. Study-level information: A unique TCR and UMI combination showed up more than ten times in raw reads, on average.

Time point described: blood at routine non-recurrence follow-up after resection. No cell sorting; template was whole RNA from tumor, lung tissue or PBMC. Each CDR3 protein is one row after TCRdb ran MiXCR on the 5' RACE reads. In the table there are roughly 70,000 distinct CDR3 sequences, 8% to 10% of which are singletons. The V gene end was trimmed by 3 bases and the J gene end by 5 bases; junction bases not matched to a gene: 12. The length of the CDR3 is 18 residues. The V gene's germline CDR1 is MDHEN and CDR2 SYDVKM. The sequences come from PBMCs, collected at follow-up. V usage is TRBV28 and J usage is TRBJ2-5, with 13 bases lining up with TRBD2. The sequence came from a female donor with early-stage non-small cell lung cancer. As DNA, the CDR3 is TGTGCCAGCAGTTTCCAGGCCCAGGGACTAGCGGGGCATGAGACCCAGTACTTC. Amino acid sequence: CASSFQAQGLAGHETQYF.